This T cell receptor (beta chain) was found in a study of vaccination and CD4 T cells after COVID-19. Trimming at V came to 5 bases and at J to 6 bases, leaving 13 bases not matched to a gene. The germline gives CDR1 SGHVS, CDR2 FQNEAQ. The CDR3 loop spans 16 amino acids. An Oncomine TCR Beta short-read assay was used to sequence the DNA from cultured CD4+ T cells. TCRdb re-analysed the PCR reads in MiXCR, keeping a single row per CDR3 protein. Of about 1,100 distinct CDR3 sequences listed, roughly a third were seen once; the top ten hold 86%. Treatment described: approximately 10-day PBMC culture with coronavirus spike peptide pools or control peptides (ViraFEST assay). Pre-COVID-19 pandemic sampling (2011-2018) yielded the unexposed donor's CD4+ T cells. A remark on this clonotype: The antigen remains undetermined.

This receptor was identified in a human donor in good health. The sample taken for sequencing was CD4+ T cells from blood, cultured in vitro. The chain recombines TRBV7-8 with TRBJ2-3; 8 bases line up with TRBD2. CDR3 DNA: TGTGCCAGCAGCCAGGTGGCGGGAGGCCAAGTTGATACGCAGTATTTT. This sequence encodes CASSQVAGGQVDTQYF.